This T cell receptor beta chain was obtained from a study of low-dose radiotherapy and immunotherapy resistance in tumors. Noted time point: after trial treatment. Noted treatment: LDRT plus nivolumab, ipilimumab, low-dose cyclophosphamide and aspirin (RACIN trial). With TRAV- and TRBV-specific primers, first-strand cDNA was made, covering the alpha and beta chains. It was with a constant-region primer and a V-primer adapter that TCRs were amplified over roughly 20 PCR cycles. TCRdb processed the reads anew with MiXCR; each CDR3 protein has one entry. The sample has approximately 100,000 distinct CDR3 sequences, roughly 20% seen once. V lost 8 bases, J lost 2 bases, and 13 bases lay in between. CDR3 length equals 13 residues. Germline V gene data show CDR1 as MNHEY and CDR2 as SMNVEV (reference sequence).

The material sequenced was PBMCs, taken after low-dose radiotherapy plus immunotherapy. The origin of this receptor is a male donor with prostate cancer. The gene calls are TRBV27 and TRBJ2-7; D perhaps matches TRBD1 (5 bases). The CDR3 nucleotides read TGTGCCAGCGGGCCTACAGGACCCTACGAGCAGTACTTC. It is translated as CASGPTGPYEQYF.